This passage covers 5 T cell receptor beta chains from one sample sequenced in a study of blood T cell repertoires in COVID-19. This table comes from immunoSEQ multiplex PCR, and its TCRdb copy is limited to in-frame clones, with some not included. Seen here are some 200,000 clones, approximately 84% observed once, and the top ten hold 7.8%. Sequenced material: peripheral blood. Source of these receptors: a woman of 80 years or more with COVID-19, enrolled during active disease.

The chain uses TRBV7-8 and TRBJ1-4, with D maybe TRBD1 (6 bases). CDR1 is SGHVS and CDR2 is FQNEAQ in the germline V gene. This CDR3 comprises 13 residues. Trimming shortened V by 5 bases and J by 8 bases, and 12 bases separated the two germline ends. The CDR3 reads CASSKLTGEKLFF. The CDR3 bases are TGTGCCAGCAGCAAATTAACAGGGGAAAAACTGTTTTTT.

For the CDR3, the DNA is TGTGCCAGCAGTTACAGCAGCAGGGCTTCCACTGAAGCTTTCTTT. This encodes CASSYSSRASTEAFF. The chain couples TRBV6-5 to TRBJ1-1, with a possible D match to TRBD1 (5 bases). From germline, CDR1 is MNHEY and CDR2 SVGAGI. The V and J ends lost 2 bases and 4 bases respectively, with 14 bases between them. The CDR3 spans 15 residues.

The V call is TRBV5-1, the J call TRBJ2-3, with D unresolved. The V and J ends lost 4 bases and 2 bases respectively, with 8 bases between them. The germline V gene has CDR1 SGHRS and CDR2 YFSETQ. The CDR3 has 13 residues. CDR3 DNA: TGCGCCAGCAGCATCGAACACACAGATACGCAGTATTTT. It codes for CASSIEHTDTQYF. The whole variable domain, filled in from reference TRBV5-1 and TRBJ2-3, reads KAGVTQTPRYLIKTRGQQVTLSCSPISGHRSVSWYQQTPGQGLQFLFEYFSETQRNKGNFPGRFSGRQFSNSRSEMNVSTLELGDSALYLCASSIEHTDTQYFGPGTRLTVL.

This clone has a handful of counts. V usage is TRBV5-1 and J usage is TRBJ2-1, with TRBD2 matching over 8 bases. V dropped 7 bases and J dropped 4; count of bases not matched to a gene: 10. Germline loops: CDR1 SGHRS, CDR2 YFSETQ. CDR3 length equals 15 residues. The CDR3 coding sequence is TGCGCCAGCGTAAGGGAGACTAGCGAGTACAATGAGCAGTTCTTC. Its translation: CASVRETSEYNEQFF.

This clone was detected only once. The chain joins TRBV5-1 to TRBJ1-1, with 7 bases fitting TRBD1. Germline V CDR1 and CDR2: SGHRS, YFSETQ. Trimming took 0 bases from V and 11 from J; bases not matched to a gene: 7. This CDR3 has 13 residues. The CDR3 region has the DNA TGCGCCAGCAGCTTGGGGGGACAGCCAGGGGCTTTCTTT. Translating gives CASSLGGQPGAFF.